A single sample gave rise to the 25 T cell receptor beta chains below, sequenced in a study of blood T cell repertoires in COVID-19. Data came from immunoSEQ multiplex PCR; TCRdb stores just in-frame clones and leaves some out. The repertoire includes roughly 170,000 clones, around nine tenths of them detected once, and approximately 12% sits in the top ten. The sample comprised peripheral blood. Every receptor here comes from a woman aged 70-85 years with COVID-19, enrolled during active disease.

This clone came up once. The chain has TRBV27 and TRBJ2-1; no definite D call. The CDR3 contains 13 residues. Per germline, CDR1 MNHEY and CDR2 SMNVEV (reference sequence). The V end was cut by 5 bases, the J end by 8 bases, with 13 bases between. CDR3 residues: CASSQLSSHEQFF. The CDR3 coding sequence is TGTGCCAGCAGTCAGCTTAGCTCCCATGAGCAGTTCTTC.

This chain uses TRBV28 with TRBJ2-1; a possible D gene is TRBD1 (7 bases). CDR1 is MDHEN, CDR2 SYDVKM, per germline. Trimming stripped 5 bases from V and 5 bases from J, with 22 bases between. The CDR3 totals 17 residues. The CDR3 DNA sequence: TGTGCCAGCAGTAGCCCACACAGGGGAGGAATCGACAATGAGCAGTTCTTC. Translation gives CASSSPHRGGIDNEQFF.

The chain carries TRBV11-3 and TRBJ2-5, with D uncertain. Germline CDR1 is SGHNT and CDR2 is YENEEA. The CDR3 contains 14 residues. Trimming left V 5 bases short and J 2 bases short, with 12 bases between. In DNA, the CDR3 is TGTGCCAGCAGCGTTAACACGTATCAAGAGACCCAGTACTTC. As protein: CASSVNTYQETQYF.

About this clone itself: Germline and junction disagree at one end, which may indicate a read error. The J gene is TRBJ2-7, the V gene TRBV29-1; D is uncertain. Looked up from germline, CDR1 is SQVTM and CDR2 is ANQGSEA. The CDR3 spans 13 residues. CDR3 amino acids: CSVKIDISSEQYF. As DNA, the CDR3 is TGCAGCGTCAAAATCGACATATCCTCCGAGCAGTACTTC.

The V call is TRBV10-3, the J call TRBJ2-5, with TRBD1 matching 7 bases. Germline V gene sequence: CDR1 ENHRY, CDR2 SYGVKD. There are 17 residues in the CDR3. V lost 0 bases to trimming and J lost 4 bases; unmatched junction nucleotides: 11. Here the CDR3 DNA reads TGTGCCATCAGTGAGTCGACGGGACAGAGGTTGCGAGAGACCCAGTACTTC. It encodes CAISESTGQRLRETQYF.

The V call is TRBV12-3 or TRBV12-4, the J call TRBJ1-5, with 8 bases lining up with TRBD1. The ends lost 6 bases at V and 9 bases at J; junction bases unmatched: 4. This CDR3 has 12 residues. The CDR3 coding sequence is TGTGCCAGCAGACAGGGGGTATTGCCCCAGCATTTT. This gives the protein CASRQGVLPQHF.

The genes are TRBV3-1 (or the pseudogene TRBV3-2) and TRBJ1-6; D is ambiguous. This CDR3 spans 14 amino acids. The germline V gene has CDR1 LGHDT and CDR2 YNNKEL (reference sequence). The V and J ends lost 3 bases and 8 bases respectively, with 11 bases between them. The CDR3 nucleotides read TGTGCCAGCAGCCAGGGCAGCTTGGATTCACCCCTCCACTTT. Residues: CASSQGSLDSPLHF.

The V call is TRBV10-3, the J call TRBJ2-5; 7 bases are a match to TRBD1. Germline V gene data show CDR1 as ENHRY and CDR2 as SYGVKD. The CDR3 runs 12 residues. The ends lost 3 bases at V and 7 bases at J; junction bases unmatched: 2. The CDR3 DNA is TGTGCCATCAGTGAAGAGGGGGCGACCCAGTACTTC. Translating it yields CAISEEGATQYF.

J is TRBJ2-7 and V is TRBV9; 7 bases line up with TRBD1. The CDR3 consists of 15 residues. V trimming: 0 bases; J trimming: 6 bases; junction bases outside the gene matches: 9. Germline V gives CDR1 SGDLS, CDR2 YYNGEE. The CDR3 DNA reads as TGTGCCAGCAGCGTAGCTCAGGACAGGAAGGCCGAGCAGTACTTC. Translating gives CASSVAQDRKAEQYF.

This clone was counted between two and nine times. The chain carries TRBV28 and TRBJ1-1; possible D gene TRBD1, 5 bases. The CDR3 has 11 amino acids. The V end lost 3 bases, the J end lost 11 bases, and 10 bases lay between the germline ends. Germline lookup yields CDR1 MDHEN and CDR2 SYDVKM. The CDR3 protein is CASSLGLYAFF. DNA for the CDR3: TGTGCCAGCAGTTTGGGGCTTTATGCTTTCTTT.

The V gene is TRBV28, the J gene TRBJ1-2; D perhaps matches TRBD1 (5 bases). Germline V gene lookup returns CDR1 MDHEN and CDR2 SYDVKM. V lost 8 bases, J lost 6 bases, and 16 bases lay in between. There are 13 residues in the CDR3. CDR3 in amino acids: CASSHRWRDGYTF. The CDR3 DNA reads as TGTGCCAGCTCTCACAGGTGGAGGGATGGCTACACCTTC.

This rearrangement joins TRBV2 to TRBJ2-1, with 8 bases identical to TRBD1. The V and J ends lost 5 bases and 0 bases, in that order; junction bases with no gene match: 3. This CDR3 spans 15 amino acids. Germline V gene lookup returns CDR1 SNHLY and CDR2 FYNNEI. The CDR3 loop reads CASSYGQGSYNEQFF. In DNA form, the CDR3 reads TGTGCCAGCAGTTATGGACAGGGCTCCTACAATGAGCAGTTCTTC. The whole variable domain, filled in from reference TRBV2 and TRBJ2-1, reads EPEVTQTPSHQVTQMGQEVILRCVPISNHLYFYWYRQILGQKVEFLVSFYNNEISEKSEIFDDQFSVERPDGSNFTLKIRSTKLEDSAMYFCASSYGQGSYNEQFFGPGTRLTVL.

The V call is TRBV4-2, the J call TRBJ2-1, with 7 bases that match TRBD2. Losses at the gene ends were 0 bases for V and 12 bases for J; bases not matched to a gene: 11. Germline CDR1 and CDR2: LGHNA and YNFKEQ. The CDR3 runs to 15 residues. CDR3 sequence (DNA): TGTGCCAGCAGCCAAGATTTGGCGGGAGTTTTGGGGCAGTTCTTC. Translation: CASSQDLAGVLGQFF.

The chain employs TRBV28 and TRBJ1-5; D gene uncertain. V was cut by 7 bases and J by 0 bases, with 19 bases left in between. The CDR3 spans 17 residues. CDR1 and CDR2 (germline): MDHEN, SYDVKM. The CDR3 loop is CASTASPLPNSNQPQHF. The CDR3 DNA sequence: TGTGCCAGCACCGCCTCACCCCTCCCTAATAGCAATCAGCCCCAGCATTTT.

V and J are TRBV2 and TRBJ2-5, with TRBD2 matching 10 bases. V lost 8 bases, J lost 6 bases, and 9 bases stayed unmatched. There are 14 residues in the CDR3. The germline V gene has CDR1 SNHLY and CDR2 FYNNEI. CDR3 protein: CASGAGGSTKTQYF. CDR3 nucleotide sequence: TGTGCCAGCGGAGCGGGAGGGTCCACTAAGACCCAGTACTTC.

The chain recombines TRBV7-3 with TRBJ2-7; unclear D gene. V gave up 5 bases and J gave up 0 bases, with 11 bases separating them. Germline V lookup: CDR1 SGHTA, CDR2 FQGTGA. The CDR3 extends over 14 amino acids. CDR3: CASSPGSSSYEQYF. CDR3 bases: TGTGCCAGCAGCCCAGGTTCAAGCTCCTACGAGCAGTACTTC.

This clone was observed a single time. V is TRBV5-5 and J is TRBJ1-4; D is perhaps TRBD1 (5 bases). The CDR3 consists of 16 residues. CDR1 and CDR2 from the germline V gene are SGHKS and YYEKEE (reference sequence). V lost 4 bases to trimming and J lost 10 bases, with 23 bases between them. CDR3 in DNA: TGTGCCAGCAGCCGGGCAGGGTGGGGTTCGCCGGGAAAACTGTTTTTT. Amino acids: CASSRAGWGSPGKLFF.

The chain is built from TRBV9 and TRBJ2-7, with a possible D match to TRBD2 (7 bases). Germline CDR1 SGDLS, CDR2 YYNGEE. CDR3 size: 16 residues. The V gene lost 4 bases and the J gene lost 6 bases, with 23 bases spanning the gap. CDR3: CASSPSSGGGLIEQYF. The CDR3 bases are TGTGCCAGCAGCCCCTCGTCGGGGGGCGGCCTCATCGAGCAGTACTTC.

V usage is TRBV2 and J usage is TRBJ2-1, with TRBD1 matching 7 bases. Looked up from germline, CDR1 is SNHLY and CDR2 is FYNNEI. The CDR3 runs 15 residues. The V and J ends lost 4 bases and 2 bases, in that order; junction bases with no gene match: 5. The CDR3 bases are TGTGCCAGCAGTGGGGGCCAGGGGGCCTACAATGAGCAGTTCTTC. The encoded protein is CASSGGQGAYNEQFF.

The chain recombines TRBV18 with TRBJ2-5, with 9 bases that match TRBD2. The germline gives CDR1 KGHSH, CDR2 LQKENI. The junction had 2 bases not matched to a gene; V was cut back by 4 bases and J by 2 bases. The CDR3 consists of 14 residues. The CDR3 loop reads CASSLTSGQETQYF. The CDR3 DNA reads as TGTGCCAGCTCACTAACTAGCGGGCAAGAGACCCAGTACTTC.

The rearrangement joins TRBV7-9 to TRBJ2-7; 7 bases are shared with TRBD1. This CDR3 is built from 13 residues. The ends lost 5 bases at V and 2 bases at J; junction bases unmatched: 3. The germline CDR1 and CDR2 sequences are SEHNR and FQNEAQ (reference sequence). CDR3 sequence: CASSLGGPYEQYF. As DNA, the CDR3 is TGTGCCAGCAGCCTAGGGGGCCCCTACGAGCAGTACTTC. The variable domain in full, completed from reference TRBV7-9 and TRBJ2-7, reads DTGVSQNPRHKITKRGQNVTFRCDPISEHNRLYWYRQTLGQGPEFLTYFQNEAQLEKSRLLSDRFSAERPKGSFSTLEIQRTEQGDSAMYLCASSLGGPYEQYFGPGTRLTVT.

The chain is built from TRBV11-2 and TRBJ1-1; TRBD1 matches 9 bases. Germline V lookup: CDR1 SGHAT, CDR2 FQNNGV. The J segment lost 1 base and the V segment lost 4 bases, leaving 1 base of the junction unmatched. The length of the CDR3 is 14 residues. The CDR3 reads CASSSTGGNTEAFF. The CDR3 nucleotides read TGTGCCAGCAGCTCGACAGGGGGGAACACTGAAGCTTTCTTT.

The V call is TRBV29-1, the J call TRBJ2-7; no clear D. CDR1 and CDR2 (germline): SQVTM, ANQGSEA. CDR3 size: 11 residues. V lost 0 bases and J lost 7, with 7 bases in between. For the CDR3, the DNA is TGCAGCGTTGAAGAGGTCGGGGAGCAGTACTTC. Residues: CSVEEVGEQYF.

The chain joins TRBV6-6 to TRBJ2-3; TRBD1 agrees at 10 bases. This CDR3 spans 14 amino acids. Germline CDR1 is MNHNY and CDR2 is SVGAGI (reference sequence). Unmatched junction bases numbered 10, after V lost 7 bases and J lost 9 bases. The DNA of the CDR3 is TGTGCCAGCAAAAGACAGGGGGCCAGTACGACGCAGTATTTT. Translated: CASKRQGASTTQYF.

V gene TRBV6-5 combines with J gene TRBJ2-7, with 9 bases aligning to TRBD1. The germline V gene has CDR1 MNHEY and CDR2 SVGAGI. Trimming at V came to 11 bases and at J to 3 bases, leaving 11 bases not matched to a gene. The CDR3 totals 14 residues. CDR3 loop: CASYSGQGNYEQYF. CDR3 coding DNA: TGTGCCTCCTACTCTGGACAGGGGAACTACGAGCAGTACTTC.